Given below is one T cell receptor beta chain in context. Which antigen it targets is not known. Per-base quality was not reported, and no clone a single base away is much larger than it. The data belong to a study of identical twins (dated by TCRdb to the mid-2010s). Turning to the overall study: TCR alpha and beta repertoires from monozygotic twins, unrelated adults of various ages and cord blood were deep-sequenced to test whether fetal clonotypes persist. To rule out contamination, replicate twin experiments were performed at different times with different library preparation protocols. The full study reports these points: Because the same donors could not be followed over many years, conclusions were based on cross-sectional statistical analysis. Fewer insertions were carried by abundant cord blood beta clonotypes, a similar but weaker trend appeared in young adult naive repertoires, and no such trend appeared in memory repertoires. Out-of-frame TCR alpha sequences shared between twins showed an excess of low generation-probability sequences compared with coincidental sharing between unrelated individuals. Zero-insertion analyses could be partly confounded by invariant T cells such as MAIT and iNKT, though diverse VJ usage argued against such confounding for most clonotypes. The excess sharing between twins in beta out-of-frame sequences was weaker because fewer shared sequences reduced the signal-to-noise ratio. In monozygotic twins, out-of-frame TCR alpha sharing was systematically underestimated by recombination models, although the models agreed with sharing between unrelated individuals.

All donors were healthy Caucasians. Spanning cysteine to phenylalanine, the CDR3 consists of 13 amino acids. Kept here is only the CDR3 DNA, which spans 39 bases and is read in frame from base 1. CDR1 and CDR2, per the germline V gene, are SGHAT and FQNNGV. V is clipped by 3 bases and J by 2 bases, and the sequence between their germline boundaries is 7 bases long. Libraries were built with 5' RACE. Instrument used: Illumina HiSeq 2000. A universal primer binding site was added through template switching, and the final cDNA carried a unique molecular identifier so that TCR cDNA molecules could be counted accurately. Specific primers in the conserved constant-segment region were used to synthesize first-strand cDNA for the TCR alpha and beta chains. To control for contamination, every cDNA library was double barcoded, receiving both a SMART-Mk sample barcode and Illumina barcodes. TruSeq adapter sequences, together with Illumina sample barcodes, were added in two successive PCR steps. Sequencing of the TCR alpha and beta cDNA libraries was done on the Illumina HiSeq platform using custom primers. Per the original workflow: Unique molecular identifiers were extracted from raw reads with MiGEC, and CDR3 positions were determined with MiXCR. For each individual, recombination models were inferred using an EM algorithm with the repgenHMM and IGoR tools. The analysis of shared clonotypes was done with the tcR package in R, with sharing normalized by the product of cloneset sizes. To study raw recombination without the effects of thymic and clonal selection, out-of-frame nonproductive sequences were analyzed. TCRdb cleaned the public reads at Q25 with fastp, built clones with MiXCR and kept in-frame beta chains. Every CDR3 protein is listed once, alongside the most common genes and DNA of its rows. TCRdb's processing, not the authors' own work, is the source of the V and J calls. This sample is represented by 1.5 million to 2 million distinct CDR3 sequences; more than 30% of them were singletons. Roughly 0.3% of the sample is in the top ten clones.

The chain employs TRBV11-2 and TRBJ1-1; the D gene assignment is ambiguous. Sequencing was done on a sample of cord blood. The clonotype was recovered from a newborn girl in good health. The DNA is as follows: TGTGCCAGCAGCTTCAACAAAAACACTGAAGCTTTCTTT. Translated, this gives CASSFNKNTEAFF.